Each of the 19 T cell receptor beta chains below was sequenced from the same sample in a study of blood T cell repertoires in COVID-19. The repertoire was sequenced with immunoSEQ multiplex PCR; TCRdb's copy has only in-frame clones and lacks some. The sample holds 200,000 or so clones, around 77% seen once. Source material: peripheral blood. The receptors here all came from a man between 60 and 70 years old with active or convalescent COVID-19.

The rearrangement joins TRBV7-3 to TRBJ2-1; 14 nucleotides agree with TRBD2. This CDR3 region has 15 residues. V lost 5 bases and J lost 8; bases outside the gene matches: 5. In germline, CDR1 is SGHTA, CDR2 FQGTGA. The CDR3 DNA is TGTGCCAGCAGCCCGGGGACTAGCGGGAGAGATGAGCAGTTCTTC. This sequence encodes CASSPGTSGRDEQFF.

J is TRBJ2-1 and V is TRBV2; D unclear. The CDR3 runs to 13 residues. Per the germline V gene, CDR1 is SNHLY and CDR2 is FYNNEI. V was trimmed by 4 bases and J by 2 bases, leaving 6 bases between them. The CDR3 protein is CASSGLTYNEQFF. CDR3 nucleotides: TGTGCCAGCAGTGGGCTGACCTACAATGAGCAGTTCTTC.

The chain combines TRBV7-9 with TRBJ2-2, with unresolved D. The CDR3 loop spans 14 amino acids. The V gene lost 8 bases and the J gene lost 6 bases, with 16 bases spanning the gap. Looked up from germline, CDR1 is SEHNR and CDR2 is FQNEAQ (reference sequence). CDR3 DNA sequence: TGTGCCAGCGCATCACGGGTTACGGCCGGGGAGCTGTTTTTT. Translation: CASASRVTAGELFF.

The chain carries TRBV4-1 and TRBJ2-7, with 8 nucleotides matching TRBD1. This CDR3 comprises 14 residues. After removal of 1 base from V and 9 bases from J, the junction contained 8 bases not matched to a gene. From germline, CDR1 is MGHRA and CDR2 YSYEKL. The DNA of the CDR3 is TGCGCCAGCAGCCAAGCAGGGGGCGGCCGTAGGCAGTACTTC. The encoded protein is CASSQAGGGRRQYF.

The chain's CDR3 is CASSQDPGGQFF. The CDR3 region has the DNA TGTGCCAGCAGCCAAGACCCCGGTGGGCAGTTCTTC. The gene calls are TRBV3-1 (or the pseudogene TRBV3-2) and TRBJ2-1; D not certain. The CDR3 totals 12 residues. V was cut by 0 bases and J by 12 bases, with 9 bases left in between. Germline V gene sequence: CDR1 LGHDT, CDR2 YNNKEL (reference sequence).

This chain connects TRBV9 to TRBJ1-5; D is unclear. Germline V gene data show CDR1 as SGDLS and CDR2 as YYNGEE. The CDR3 is 14 residues long. The V end lost 3 bases, the J end lost 4 bases, and 11 bases lay between the germline ends. CDR3 DNA sequence: TGTGCCAGCAGCGCAGACGGGTGGAATCAGCCCCAGCATTTT. It is translated as CASSADGWNQPQHF. Variable domain in full (rest from reference TRBV9 and TRBJ1-5): DSGVTQTPKHLITATGQRVTLRCSPRSGDLSVYWYQQSLDQGLQFLIQYYNGEERAKGNILERFSAQQFPDLHSELNLSSLELGDSALYFCASSADGWNQPQHFGDGTRLSIL.

The chain employs TRBV29-1 and TRBJ2-3, with a weak D call TRBD2 (6 bases). This CDR3 is built from 13 residues. Germline V gene lookup returns CDR1 SQVTM and CDR2 ANQGSEA. V gave up 7 bases and J gave up 2 bases, with 13 bases separating them. Here the CDR3 reads CSAGTFNTDTQYF. For the CDR3, the DNA is TGCAGCGCCGGGACTTTTAACACAGATACGCAGTATTTT.

The V call is TRBV6-5, the J call TRBJ2-3, with D tentatively TRBD1 (6 bases). Trimming cost V 4 bases and J 3 bases, with 11 bases left between them. The CDR3 is 14 amino acids. CDR1 is MNHEY and CDR2 is SVGAGI in the germline V gene. CDR3 residues: CASSSTGMTDTQYF. In nucleotides, the CDR3 is TGTGCCAGCAGTTCAACAGGGATGACAGATACGCAGTATTTT.

The V gene is TRBV5-1, the J gene TRBJ1-1, with 7 positions matching TRBD1. V was pared by 0 bases and J by 7 bases, with 15 bases of the junction left unmatched. CDR1 and CDR2 from the germline V gene are SGHRS and YFSETQ. The length of the CDR3 is 17 residues. CDR3 residues: CASSLAGGRVRGLEAFF. The CDR3 DNA follows: TGCGCCAGCAGCTTGGCCGGAGGCAGGGTGAGGGGGCTTGAAGCTTTCTTT.

This clone was counted a single time. One end of the junction is discordant with germline, which a read error may explain. V and J are TRBV11-2 and TRBJ2-7, with a possible D match to TRBD2 (6 bases). CDR1 is SGHAT, CDR2 FQNNGV, per germline. The length of the CDR3 is 18 residues. In DNA, the CDR3 is TGTGCCAGCAGGGAGAAGGGGAGGTCGAGTAGCCCCTTCTACAAGCAGTACTTC. This encodes CASREKGRSSSPFYKQYF.

The V and J genes are TRBV5-1 and TRBJ2-1, with TRBD2 matching over 7 bases. Germline-derived CDR1 and CDR2 are SGHRS and YFSETQ. The trim removed 3 bases at V and 3 bases at J, leaving 3 bases unmatched. The CDR3 extends over 14 amino acids. The CDR3 loop reads CASSSGLVYNEQFF. The CDR3 DNA sequence: TGCGCCAGCAGCTCAGGACTAGTCTACAATGAGCAGTTCTTC.

V and J are TRBV9 and TRBJ1-1; D gene ambiguous. This CDR3 is built from 15 residues. CDR1 is SGDLS, CDR2 YYNGEE, per germline. Trimming removed 3 bases from V and 0 bases from J, with 12 bases in between. The chain's CDR3 is CASSGEGGMNTEAFF. The CDR3 DNA is TGTGCCAGCAGCGGCGAGGGAGGGATGAACACTGAAGCTTTCTTT.

The chain is built from TRBV29-1 and TRBJ2-5, with 8 bases lining up with TRBD2. This CDR3 contains 15 residues. V shed 7 bases and J 4 bases; nucleotides not matched to a gene: 14. Germline CDR1 reads SQVTM; CDR2 reads ANQGSEA. Here the CDR3 reads CSAAKTRAGGETQYF. CDR3 nucleotide sequence: TGCAGCGCTGCAAAAACTCGCGCGGGAGGAGAGACCCAGTACTTC.

CDR3 loop: CSVDLGSNEQFF. CDR3 in DNA: TGCAGCGTTGACCTGGGGAGTAATGAGCAGTTCTTC. The chain uses TRBV29-1 and TRBJ2-1, with a weak D call TRBD2 (5 bases). CDR3 length: 12 residues. Germline CDR1 reads SQVTM; CDR2 reads ANQGSEA. The V gene lost 3 bases and the J gene lost 7 bases, with 10 bases spanning the gap.

The V call is TRBV6-5, the J call TRBJ1-2; 8 bases line up with TRBD1. V gave up 6 bases and J gave up 11 bases; unmatched junction bases: 8. CDR3 length: 12 residues. Per the germline V gene, CDR1 is MNHEY and CDR2 is SVGAGI. The CDR3 nucleotides are TGTGCCAGCAGCAGCCAGGGGGCGAGTTACACCTTC. Translated, it gives CASSSQGASYTF.

The V gene is TRBV5-4, the J gene TRBJ2-1, with D hard to call. This CDR3 is 12 amino acids long. CDR1 SGHNT and CDR2 YYREEE come from the germline V gene (reference sequence). V lost 4 bases and J 2 bases, leaving 4 bases between the germline ends. CDR3 nucleotide sequence: TGTGCCAGCAGCAATACCTACAATGAGCAGTTCTTC. Translating it yields CASSNTYNEQFF.

The chain joins TRBV6-6 to TRBJ1-1; D remains ambiguous. The CDR3 has 14 residues. CDR1 and CDR2 from the germline V gene are MNHNY and SVGAGI (reference sequence). V was cut by 1 base and J by 3 bases, with 9 bases left in between. CDR3 residues: CASSYFAADTEAFF. Written as DNA, the CDR3 is TGTGCCAGCAGTTACTTTGCAGCGGACACTGAAGCTTTCTTT.

The rearrangement joins TRBV25-1 to TRBJ2-2, with unresolved D. Between the trimmed V and J ends, which lost 2 bases and 5 bases, there was a span of 12 bases. There are 15 residues in the CDR3. Per germline, CDR1 MGHDK and CDR2 SYGVNS. Here the CDR3 DNA reads TGTGCCAGCAGTGAACATGATAGCCCTACCGGGGAGCTGTTTTTT. Translated, it gives CASSEHDSPTGELFF.

The CDR3 bases are TGTGCCAGCAGCCAAGCAGGACTAGCGGGAGTTGGAGATACGCAGTATTTT. Protein product: CASSQAGLAGVGDTQYF. V usage is TRBV4-2 and J usage is TRBJ2-3; 13 bases line up with TRBD2. Trimming at V came to 1 base and at J to 5 bases, leaving 6 bases not matched to a gene. There are 17 residues in the CDR3. Germline values: CDR1 LGHNA, CDR2 YNFKEQ.